Listed below are T cell receptor beta chains from one sample, sequenced in a study of control samples from healthy donors and cancer patients. Sequencing was performed with immunoSEQ multiplex PCR; in TCRdb, only in-frame clones are kept and a portion is missing. The table shows 60,000 to 75,000 clones, with over 70% occurring only once. Sequencing used blood. These receptor sequences come from a man aged 45 to 65 in good health. The CDR3 runs from the conserved cysteine through the conserved F or W. Fields, in order: J gene, V gene, clone size, D gene, CDR3 DNA, CDR3 protein. The D gene is left open where the match is weak. Not all rows give a size; the values are once, few, many and, for expanded clones, a class.

j_call: TRBJ2-1
v_call: TRBV29-1
clone_size: -
d_call: -
cdr3_nt: TGCAGCGTTGAAGCAGGCAATGAGCAGTTCTTC
cdr3_aa: CSVEAGNEQFF

j_call: TRBJ2-2
v_call: TRBV19
clone_size: -
d_call: -
cdr3_nt: TGTGCCAGTAGTATTAGGGAAAACACCGGGGAGCTGTTTTTT
cdr3_aa: CASSIRENTGELFF

j_call: TRBJ2-7
v_call: TRBV6-2/TRBV6-3
clone_size: -
d_call: -
cdr3_nt: TGTGCCAGCAGTTATTTGCGGGGAACCTACGAGCAGTACTTC
cdr3_aa: CASSYLRGTYEQYF

j_call: TRBJ1-1
v_call: TRBV29-1
clone_size: -
d_call: -
cdr3_nt: TGCAGCGGTGTCTTCAACCTGATGAACACTGAAGCTTTCTTT
cdr3_aa: CSGVFNLMNTEAFF

j_call: TRBJ1-5
v_call: TRBV23-1
clone_size: -
d_call: -
cdr3_nt: TGCGCCAGCAGTCAATCGAGAGGGAGTAGCAATCAGCCCCAGCATTTT
cdr3_aa: CASSQSRGSSNQPQHF

j_call: TRBJ2-1
v_call: TRBV4-3
clone_size: few
d_call: TRBD2
cdr3_nt: TGCGCCAGCAGCCAAGAGGGAGGGAGGAAGACTGAGCAGTTCTTC
cdr3_aa: CASSQEGGRKTEQFF

j_call: TRBJ1-2
v_call: TRBV15
clone_size: -
d_call: -
cdr3_nt: TGTGCCACCAGCAGAGGGACAGATCCCCCCTATGGCTACACCTTC
cdr3_aa: CATSRGTDPPYGYTF

j_call: TRBJ2-1
v_call: TRBV5-4
clone_size: -
d_call: TRBD2
cdr3_nt: TGTGCCAGCAGCTCTAGCGGGGGGGCTTACAATGAGCAGTTCTTC
cdr3_aa: CASSSSGGAYNEQFF

j_call: TRBJ2-2
v_call: TRBV27
clone_size: -
d_call: -
cdr3_nt: TGTGCCAGCAGTGTCGGGGCCCTTCAATCCGGGGAGCTGTTTTTT
cdr3_aa: CASSVGALQSGELFF

j_call: TRBJ2-3
v_call: TRBV4-1
clone_size: -
d_call: -
cdr3_nt: TGCGCCAGCAGCCAAGCTAATCAGGAGATGTATACGCAGTATTTT
cdr3_aa: CASSQANQEMYTQYF

j_call: TRBJ2-1
v_call: TRBV5-1
clone_size: -
d_call: TRBD2
cdr3_nt: TGCGCCAGCAGCTTGGGACTAGCGGGAGTAATCTATGAGCAGTTCTTC
cdr3_aa: CASSLGLAGVIYEQFF

j_call: TRBJ1-4
v_call: TRBV11-2
clone_size: -
d_call: -
cdr3_nt: TGTGCCAGCAGCTTAGGTGGCAGGCGCGCTGAAAAACTGTTTTTT
cdr3_aa: CASSLGGRRAEKLFF

j_call: TRBJ2-3
v_call: TRBV6-5
clone_size: -
d_call: TRBD1
cdr3_nt: TGTGCCAGCAAAAGGGACAGTCCTAGCACAGATACGCAGTATTTT
cdr3_aa: CASKRDSPSTDTQYF

j_call: TRBJ1-6
v_call: TRBV2
clone_size: -
d_call: -
cdr3_nt: TGTGCCAGTAGAGAGACAAGGGATTCACCCCTCCACTTT
cdr3_aa: CASRETRDSPLHF

j_call: TRBJ1-4
v_call: TRBV27
clone_size: few
d_call: -
cdr3_nt: TGTGCCAGCAGTTCCGTCCCCTTGTGGGGAGGCACTAATGAAAAACTGTTTTTT
cdr3_aa: CASSSVPLWGGTNEKLFF

j_call: TRBJ2-3
v_call: TRBV6-2/TRBV6-3
clone_size: few
d_call: TRBD2
cdr3_nt: TGTGCCAGCAGTTACTCTAGCGGGAGCACAGATACGCAGTATTTT
cdr3_aa: CASSYSSGSTDTQYF

j_call: TRBJ1-3
v_call: TRBV9
clone_size: -
d_call: -
cdr3_nt: TGTGCCAGCAGCGCCGAGGGAGACGTTTTTGGCACCATATATTTT
cdr3_aa: CASSAEGDVFGTIYF

j_call: TRBJ2-7
v_call: TRBV5-4
clone_size: -
d_call: TRBD2
cdr3_nt: TGTGCCAGCCAGCCACGGGGGGGCTACGAGCAGTACTTC
cdr3_aa: CASQPRGGYEQYF

j_call: TRBJ1-1
v_call: TRBV11-3
clone_size: -
d_call: -
cdr3_nt: TGTGCCAGCAGCCGAGACGGGGTTACTGAAGCTTTCTTT
cdr3_aa: CASSRDGVTEAFF

j_call: TRBJ1-2
v_call: TRBV6-5
clone_size: -
d_call: TRBD1
cdr3_nt: TGTGCCAGCAGACACGGGACAGGCATTAACTATGGCTACACCTTC
cdr3_aa: CASRHGTGINYGYTF

j_call: TRBJ1-1
v_call: TRBV14
clone_size: -
d_call: -
cdr3_nt: TGTGCCAGCAGCCAAGTAAGAGGGAGCACTGAAGCTTTCTTT
cdr3_aa: CASSQVRGSTEAFF

j_call: TRBJ2-5
v_call: TRBV9
clone_size: -
d_call: -
cdr3_nt: TGTGCCAGCAGCGTAGAGGGCGGGGCCCTCCAAGAGACCCAGTACTTC
cdr3_aa: CASSVEGGALQETQYF

j_call: TRBJ2-6
v_call: TRBV6-5
clone_size: -
d_call: -
cdr3_nt: TGTGCCAGCACCACTAAGGCCAACGTCCTGACTTTC
cdr3_aa: CASTTKANVLTF

j_call: TRBJ1-1
v_call: TRBV5-5
clone_size: -
d_call: TRBD1
cdr3_nt: TGTGCCAGCAGCGAAGGGGGCGCAGCCAACACTGAAGCTTTCTTT
cdr3_aa: CASSEGGAANTEAFF

j_call: TRBJ2-7
v_call: TRBV4-2
clone_size: -
d_call: -
cdr3_nt: TGTGCCAGCAGCCAAGAAATCTCCACCTACGAGCAGTACTTC
cdr3_aa: CASSQEISTYEQYF

j_call: TRBJ2-7
v_call: TRBV28
clone_size: once
d_call: TRBD1
cdr3_nt: TGTGCCACCCAGGGGGCAGTACAAGGGCAGTACTTC
cdr3_aa: CATQGAVQGQYF

j_call: TRBJ2-7
v_call: TRBV9
clone_size: once
d_call: TRBD2
cdr3_nt: TGTGCCAGCAGCGTAGGTTCTAGCGGCCTTGCCTACGAGCAGTACTTC
cdr3_aa: CASSVGSSGLAYEQYF

j_call: TRBJ2-1
v_call: TRBV24-1
clone_size: -
d_call: TRBD2
cdr3_nt: TGTGCCACCAGTGATTCGGCACTAGCGGGAGTAGAGTACAATGAGCAGTTCTTC
cdr3_aa: CATSDSALAGVEYNEQFF

j_call: TRBJ1-5
v_call: TRBV27
clone_size: -
d_call: -
cdr3_nt: TGTGCCAGCAAGAACCCCGGGAGCAATCAGCCCCAGCATTTT
cdr3_aa: CASKNPGSNQPQHF

j_call: TRBJ2-2
v_call: TRBV25-1
clone_size: few
d_call: TRBD1
cdr3_nt: TGTGCCAGCAGTGAGAAATTGCAGGGGGTCACCGGGGAGCTGTTTTTT
cdr3_aa: CASSEKLQGVTGELFF

j_call: TRBJ2-5
v_call: TRBV2
clone_size: -
d_call: TRBD1
cdr3_nt: TGTGCCAGCAAGGACAGGGGTGGAGAGACCCAGTACTTC
cdr3_aa: CASKDRGGETQYF

j_call: TRBJ2-1
v_call: TRBV7-6
clone_size: -
d_call: -
cdr3_nt: TGTGCCAGCAGCTTAGATTACCCGAGAGGCTCCTACAATGAGCAGTTCTTC
cdr3_aa: CASSLDYPRGSYNEQFF